One sample yielded the 7 T cell receptor beta chains listed below, sequenced in a study of blood T cells in healthy people across ages (dated by TCRdb to about 2015). The method was 5' RACE. The sequencing machine was an Illumina HiSeq 2500. The second PCR ran for roughly 7 to 12 cycles and used a J-beta primer mix along with a sample-barcoded 5' primer. TCRdb reprocessed the public reads (quality trimming at Q25 with fastp, clone calling with MiXCR) and kept in-frame beta chains. Identical CDR3 proteins give one entry, which carries the most common genes and DNA. Present in this sample are about 800,000 distinct CDR3 sequences, more than 45% of which were seen just once. The ten most abundant clones make up over 20% of the sample. The sequenced material came from blood. The receptor set was obtained from a young man in good health.

There are a few counts of this clonotype. The chain links TRBV2 to TRBJ1-2; D uncertain. Germline CDR1 reads SNHLY; CDR2 reads FYNNEI. V lost 7 bases to trimming and J lost 4 bases, with 16 bases between them. CDR3 length: 14 amino acids. This chain's CDR3 is CASNLNDMIYGYTF. CDR3 nucleotide sequence: TGTGCCAGCAATTTGAACGACATGATCTATGGCTACACCTTC.

This clonotype was counted a few times. The genes are TRBV6-5 and TRBJ2-5; tentatively, D is TRBD1 (6 bases). In germline, CDR1 is MNHEY, CDR2 SVGAGI. V shed 4 bases and J shed 0 bases, with 15 bases lying between them. The length of the CDR3 is 16 residues. DNA for the CDR3: TGTGCCAGCAGTTCCTCAGGGGCCCAGTACCAAGAGACCCAGTACTTC. Its translation: CASSSSGAQYQETQYF.

The chain employs TRBV6-5 and TRBJ2-7; the D gene is possibly TRBD1 (6 bases). Near its end, the DNA agrees better with TRBJ2-5, so the J call may be wrong. Germline lookup yields CDR1 MNHEY and CDR2 SVGAGI. This CDR3 contains 15 residues. CDR3 sequence: CASSSTRGKGETQYF. For the CDR3, the DNA is TGTGCCAGCAGTTCCACGAGGGGGAAAGGAGAGACCCAGTACTTC.

The rearrangement links TRBV12-3 or TRBV12-4 to TRBJ2-7, with 9 bases aligning to TRBD1. The CDR3 sequence is 15 residues long. Unmatched junction bases numbered 5, after V lost 2 bases and J lost 3 bases. The CDR3 loop is CASSLPGQGFYEQYF. CDR3 nucleotide sequence: TGTGCCAGCAGTTTACCGGGACAGGGCTTCTACGAGCAGTACTTC.

The chain is built from TRBV20-1 and TRBJ2-1; either TRBD1 or TRBD2 may fit D (6 bases each). The germline V and J ends were trimmed by 0 bases and 5 bases, with 14 bases remaining between them. The CDR3 loop spans 15 amino acids. In germline, CDR1 is DFQATT, CDR2 SNEGSKA (reference sequence). The CDR3 region is CSARDRRGVNNEQFF. The CDR3 coding sequence is TGCAGTGCTAGAGATAGAAGGGGGGTGAACAATGAGCAGTTCTTC.

This clonotype occurred a few times. The genes are TRBV5-5 and TRBJ1-2; 9 bases align to TRBD1. V was pared by 0 bases and J by 7 bases, with 4 bases of the junction left unmatched. Per germline, CDR1 SGHKS and CDR2 YYEKEE (reference sequence). There are 14 residues in the CDR3. The DNA of the CDR3 is TGTGCCAGCAGCTTGGGGACAGGGGTCTTTGGCTACACCTTC. This translates into CASSLGTGVFGYTF.

This chain links TRBV15 with TRBJ2-1, with TRBD2 matching 7 bases. The CDR3 totals 14 residues. Germline V CDR1 and CDR2: LNHNV, YYDKDF (reference sequence). With V trimmed by 2 bases and J by 3 bases, 1 base remained unmatched. The CDR3 DNA is TGTGCCACCAGCAGAAGGACTAGCTACAATGAGCAGTTCTTC. Amino acids: CATSRRTSYNEQFF.